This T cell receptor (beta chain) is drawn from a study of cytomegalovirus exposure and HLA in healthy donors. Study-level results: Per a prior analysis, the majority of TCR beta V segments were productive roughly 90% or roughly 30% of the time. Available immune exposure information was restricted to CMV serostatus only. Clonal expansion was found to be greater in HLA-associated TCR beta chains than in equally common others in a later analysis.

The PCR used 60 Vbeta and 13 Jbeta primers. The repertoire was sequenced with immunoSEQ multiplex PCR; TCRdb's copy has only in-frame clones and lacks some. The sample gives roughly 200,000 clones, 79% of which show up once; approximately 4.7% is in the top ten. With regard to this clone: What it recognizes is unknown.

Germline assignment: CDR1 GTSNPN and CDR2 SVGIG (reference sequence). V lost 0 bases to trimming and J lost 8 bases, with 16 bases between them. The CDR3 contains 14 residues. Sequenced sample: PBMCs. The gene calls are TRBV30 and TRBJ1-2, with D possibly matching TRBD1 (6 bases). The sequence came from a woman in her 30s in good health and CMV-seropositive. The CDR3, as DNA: TGTGCCTGGAGTGTACGTAGGGACACCATCGGCTACACCTTC. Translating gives CAWSVRRDTIGYTF.